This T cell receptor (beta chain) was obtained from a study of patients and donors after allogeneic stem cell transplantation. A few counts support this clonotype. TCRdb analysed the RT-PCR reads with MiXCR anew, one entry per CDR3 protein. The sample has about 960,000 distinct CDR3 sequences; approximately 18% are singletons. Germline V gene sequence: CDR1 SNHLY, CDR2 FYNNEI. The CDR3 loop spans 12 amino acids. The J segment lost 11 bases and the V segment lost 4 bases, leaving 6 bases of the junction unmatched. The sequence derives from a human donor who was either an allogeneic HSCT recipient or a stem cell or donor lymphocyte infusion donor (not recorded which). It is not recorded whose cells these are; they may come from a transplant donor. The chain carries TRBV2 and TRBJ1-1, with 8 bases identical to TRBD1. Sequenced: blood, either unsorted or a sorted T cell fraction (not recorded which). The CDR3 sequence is CASSADRGVAFF. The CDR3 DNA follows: TGTGCCAGCAGTGCCGACAGGGGCGTGGCTTTCTTT.